Shown below are 10 T cell receptor beta chains from a single sample sequenced in a study of OX40 agonist ivuxolimab in advanced cancers. Library generation was performed with the immunoSEQ multiplex PCR assay. Imported from immuneACCESS, the table was reduced by TCRdb to in-frame sequences with V and J called. These copies leave out some clones; in studies compared against another copy, an unresolved V gene accounts for under half, and the cause of the remainder is not known. The sample includes some 21,000 clones, with 70% to 85% observed a single time. Roughly 32% of the sample is held by the ten biggest clonotypes. The sequences come from CD4+ or CD8+ T cells sorted from blood, collected in a trial of the OX40 agonist ivuxolimab. All receptors come from an adult with an advanced solid tumor such as melanoma, head and neck, liver or kidney cancer.

The chain employs TRBV9 and TRBJ1-3, with 9 bases that match TRBD1. Germline trimming cut 4 bases from V and 4 bases from J; bases unmatched to any gene: 6. The CDR3 spans 15 residues. CDR1 is SGDLS and CDR2 is YYNGEE in the germline V gene. CDR3 loop: CASSRGDRVGNTIYF. DNA of the CDR3: TGTGCCAGCAGCCGGGGGGACAGGGTAGGAAACACCATATATTTT. The full variable domain, completed using reference TRBV9 and TRBJ1-3, is DSGVTQTPKHLITATGQRVTLRCSPRSGDLSVYWYQQSLDQGLQFLIQYYNGEERAKGNILERFSAQQFPDLHSELNLSSLELGDSALYFCASSRGDRVGNTIYFGEGSWLTVV.

On this clone: A read error may produce the germline difference seen at one junction end. Within the sample, other DNA sequences also encode this same CDR3. The CDR3 loop is CASSLSRAGQETQYF. For the CDR3, the DNA is TGTGCCAGCAGCTTATCCAGGGCTGGACAAGAGACTCAGTACTTC. The chain carries TRBV7-9 and TRBJ2-5; tentative D call: TRBD1 (5 bases). There are 15 residues in the CDR3. Looked up from germline, CDR1 is SEHNR and CDR2 is FQNEAQ (reference sequence).

The gene calls are TRBV6-1 and TRBJ2-1; unclear D gene. Trimming took 0 bases from V and 8 from J, leaving 14 bases between them. Germline V gene data show CDR1 as MNHNS and CDR2 as SASEGT. The CDR3 runs 15 residues. The CDR3 sequence: CASSEALVPWDEQFF. CDR3 DNA sequence: TGTGCCAGCAGTGAAGCCCTAGTTCCGTGGGATGAGCAGTTCTTC.

The chain is built from TRBV15 and TRBJ2-1, with D tentatively TRBD2 (5 bases). The length of the CDR3 is 14 residues. CDR1 is LNHNV, CDR2 YYDKDF, per germline (reference sequence). V was clipped by 1 base and J by 8 bases, with 12 bases between them. CDR3 nucleotide sequence: TGTGCCACCAGCAGAGTTAGCCGGGGTGATGAGCAGTTCTTC. Amino acid sequence: CATSRVSRGDEQFF. The full variable domain, its missing parts supplied by reference TRBV15 and TRBJ2-1, is DAMVIQNPRYQVTQFGKPVTLSCSQTLNHNVMYWYQQKSSQAPKLLFHYYDKDFNNEADTPDNFQSRRPNTSFCFLDIRSPGLGDTAMYLCATSRVSRGDEQFFGPGTRLTVL.

This chain links TRBV7-6 with TRBJ2-1; 10 bases match TRBD2. Trimming took 4 bases from V and 6 from J; bases not matched to a gene: 6. The CDR3 totals 15 residues. The germline V gene encodes CDR1 SGHVS and CDR2 FNYEAQ. DNA for the CDR3: TGTGCCAGCAGCTCTAGCGGGAGTTTAAGCAATGAGCAGTTCTTC. This encodes CASSSSGSLSNEQFF.

The chain recombines TRBV10-3 with TRBJ2-1; D is undetermined. V lost 6 bases and J lost 6, with 12 bases in between. The CDR3 has 13 residues. Germline V gene data show CDR1 as ENHRY and CDR2 as SYGVKD. This CDR3 is CAISPEAGNEQFF. The DNA of the CDR3 is TGTGCCATCAGCCCCGAGGCAGGCAATGAGCAGTTCTTC.

CDR3 nucleotides: TGTGCCAGCAGTGAATGGTTCGACAATGAGCAGTTCTTC. It codes for CASSEWFDNEQFF. J is TRBJ2-1 and V is TRBV2, with D unresolved. The CDR3 loop spans 13 amino acids. Germline V lookup: CDR1 SNHLY, CDR2 FYNNEI. V dropped 2 bases and J dropped 5 bases, with 7 bases sitting between them.

This chain links TRBV9 with TRBJ2-1, with TRBD1 matching 8 bases. The germline gives CDR1 SGDLS, CDR2 YYNGEE. Losses at the gene ends were 2 bases for V and 6 bases for J; bases not matched to a gene: 7. This CDR3 is built from 15 residues. CDR3 sequence (DNA): TGTGCCAGCAGCGTCAAGATCAGGGGGCCCAATGAGCAGTTCTTC. Its translation is CASSVKIRGPNEQFF.

V and J are TRBV7-9 and TRBJ2-2; the match to TRBD2 covers 10 bases. CDR3 length equals 15 residues. Germline CDR1 is SEHNR and CDR2 is FQNEAQ (reference sequence). V lost 5 bases to trimming and J lost 4 bases; unmatched junction nucleotides: 4. CDR3 DNA: TGTGCCAGCAGCGTACTAGCGGGGACCACCGGGGAGCTGTTTTTT. This encodes CASSVLAGTTGELFF.

This rearrangement joins TRBV30 to TRBJ1-5; 8 bases are a match to TRBD1. With V trimmed by 2 bases and J by 7 bases, 10 bases remained unmatched. Germline V CDR1 and CDR2: GTSNPN, SVGIG (reference sequence). This CDR3 is built from 15 residues. The CDR3 DNA reads TGTGCCTGGAGTTGGGGATATGGGGACAGGCAGCCCCAGCATTTT. Amino acids: CAWSWGYGDRQPQHF.